The clone carrying this T cell receptor beta chain appeared a few times. Its cognate antigen is unknown. TCRdb reassembled clones from the PCR reads with MiXCR. The sample yields 15,000 to 20,000 clones, about 34% seen once. No treatment had been given to any patient before thyroid surgery. CDR3 length: 14 amino acids. CDR1 and CDR2 from the germline V gene are MDHEN and SYDVKM. After removal of 4 bases from V and 6 bases from J, the junction contained 3 bases not matched to a gene. This record belongs to a study of metastatic and nonmetastatic thyroid tumors. Study information: Repertoires from malignant and benign thyroid patients were compared across blood and tumor or nodule tissue.

Overall study findings and caveats: Reports indicated that malignant thyroid tumors showed significantly higher TCR beta diversity than benign nodules did, in blood and tumor.

V gene TRBV28 combines with J gene TRBJ1-6; 7 bases match TRBD1. The clonotype was recovered from a male donor with papillary thyroid cancer or a benign thyroid nodule (not recorded which). Some clones in this sample may be carry-over from other donors' samples. The sequenced sample consisted of tumor tissue. DNA of the CDR3: TGTGCCAGCAGTTGGACAGGCCGTAATTCACCCCTCCACTTT. Translation gives CASSWTGRNSPLHF. Using reference TRBV28 and TRBJ1-6 for the parts outside the CDR3, the full variable domain is DVKVTQSSRYLVKRTGEKVFLECVQDMDHENMFWYRQDPGLGLRLIYFSYDVKMKEKGDIPEGYSVSREKKERFSLILESASTNQTSMYLCASSWTGRNSPLHFGNGTRLTVT.